Below, 23 T cell receptor beta chains from the same sample are listed, as sequenced in a study of T cell changes during pregnancy in multiple sclerosis. Sequencing used immunoSEQ multiplex PCR; TCRdb keeps in-frame clones, though not all of them. The sample gives about 38,000 clones, 91% of which show up once; 6% to 7.5% is in the top ten. The input for sequencing was CD8+ T cells from peripheral blood mononuclear cells, taken in the second trimester of pregnancy. These TCRs come from a female donor with multiple sclerosis, enrolled in a pregnancy study.

The genes are TRBV11-1 and TRBJ2-5; a possible D gene is TRBD2 (6 bases). V dropped 2 bases and J dropped 1 base, with 11 bases sitting between them. The germline V gene has CDR1 SGHAT and CDR2 FQDESV (reference sequence). This CDR3 is 15 amino acids long. The CDR3 reads CASSLFGGIQETQYF. The CDR3 nucleotides read TGTGCCAGCAGCTTATTCGGAGGGATCCAAGAGACCCAGTACTTC.

The rearrangement uses TRBV7-9 and TRBJ2-2; the match to TRBD1 covers 7 bases. CDR1 is SEHNR, CDR2 FQNEAQ, per germline (reference sequence). The CDR3 is 15 residues long. Trimming at V came to 4 bases and at J to 4 bases, leaving 6 bases not matched to a gene. CDR3 sequence reads: CASSSQGFLTGELFF. The DNA of the CDR3 is TGTGCCAGCAGCTCACAGGGGTTTCTCACCGGGGAGCTGTTTTTT.

The V gene is TRBV27, the J gene TRBJ1-2; D is perhaps TRBD1 (5 bases). Germline values: CDR1 MNHEY, CDR2 SMNVEV (reference sequence). This CDR3 contains 13 residues. V was cut by 5 bases and J by 3 bases, with 10 bases left in between. The CDR3 DNA is TGTGCCAGCAGTCTCCGACAGTACTATGGCTACACCTTC. Protein sequence: CASSLRQYYGYTF.

V and J are TRBV5-5 and TRBJ1-1, with D possibly being TRBD1 (5 bases). The germline V gene encodes CDR1 SGHKS and CDR2 YYEKEE (reference sequence). The V gene lost 0 bases and the J gene lost 5 bases, with 20 bases spanning the gap. This CDR3 contains 17 residues. The chain's CDR3 is CASSLGPLTVLGTEAFF. CDR3 coding DNA: TGTGCCAGCAGCTTGGGGCCCCTGACAGTTTTAGGGACTGAAGCTTTCTTT.

The chain carries TRBV6-6 and TRBJ2-5; D is uncertain. Trimming took 3 bases from V and 1 from J, leaving 6 bases between them. The CDR3 has 13 amino acids. CDR1 MNHNY and CDR2 SVGAGI come from the germline V gene (reference sequence). The CDR3 DNA follows: TGTGCCAGCAGTTATATTCCCCAAGAGACCCAGTACTTC. Its protein is CASSYIPQETQYF.

CDR3 protein: CASGLGEDYEQYF. The CDR3 DNA reads as TGTGCTAGTGGTTTAGGGGAAGACTACGAGCAGTACTTC. The chain is built from TRBV12-5 and TRBJ2-7, with a tentative D call TRBD1 (5 bases). Looked up from germline, CDR1 is LGHNT and CDR2 is FRNRAP. The length of the CDR3 is 13 residues. Trimming removed 3 bases from V and 3 bases from J, with 9 bases in between.

This chain links TRBV27 with TRBJ2-6; D might be TRBD1 (6 bases). Germline V gene data show CDR1 as MNHEY and CDR2 as SMNVEV (reference sequence). The CDR3 is made up of 20 amino acids. The germline V and J ends were trimmed by 6 bases and 3 bases, with 27 bases remaining between them. CDR3 sequence (DNA): TGTGCCAGCAGCCTGAATTCAGGGGTTGAGGAGATGGGTGGGGCCAACGTCCTGACTTTC. Translation: CASSLNSGVEEMGGANVLTF.

The chain links TRBV19 to TRBJ2-7, with D possibly matching TRBD1 (6 bases). Trimming stripped 7 bases from V and 6 bases from J, with 16 bases between. The CDR3 runs 13 residues. Germline lookup yields CDR1 LNHDA and CDR2 SQIVND (reference sequence). Here the CDR3 reads CASTPSTGSEQYF. The CDR3 region has the DNA TGTGCCAGTACCCCATCCACAGGGTCCGAGCAGTACTTC.

The chain carries TRBV27 and TRBJ2-7; the match to TRBD2 covers 8 bases. Germline lookup yields CDR1 MNHEY and CDR2 SMNVEV (reference sequence). CDR3 length: 14 residues. Trimming cost V 5 bases and J 3 bases; bases outside gene matches: 6. This CDR3 reads CASSPTSANYEQYF. CDR3 coding DNA: TGTGCCAGCAGTCCGACTAGCGCAAACTACGAGCAGTACTTC.

The rearrangement uses TRBV29-1 and TRBJ2-7; TRBD1 might be the D (6 bases). The germline V gene has CDR1 SQVTM and CDR2 ANQGSEA. This CDR3 is built from 11 residues. V lost 7 bases and J lost 6, with 13 bases in between. CDR3 sequence: CSGRGSSEQYF. The CDR3 nucleotides read TGCAGCGGCAGGGGATCAAGCGAGCAGTACTTC.

The V call is TRBV7-9, the J call TRBJ1-1; 12 bases are shared with TRBD1. The CDR3 contains 16 residues. Per the germline V gene, CDR1 is SEHNR and CDR2 is FQNEAQ (reference sequence). Unmatched junction bases numbered 8, after V lost 1 base and J lost 8 bases. The CDR3 protein is CASSLDNLGTGGEAFF. The CDR3 DNA follows: TGTGCCAGCAGCTTAGATAACTTGGGGACAGGGGGCGAAGCTTTCTTT.

The chain has TRBV4-3 and TRBJ2-7, with 8 bases fitting TRBD1. This CDR3 region has 14 residues. Germline V gene lookup returns CDR1 LGHNA and CDR2 YSLEER. The junction had 4 bases not matched to a gene; V was cut back by 0 bases and J by 6 bases. CDR3 residues: CASSQDTQGAEQYF. The CDR3 coding sequence is TGCGCCAGCAGCCAAGACACTCAGGGGGCCGAGCAGTACTTC.

This clone was seen a few times. This CDR3 is CASSFGWGADEAFF. The CDR3 nucleotides read TGTGCCAGCAGCTTTGGGTGGGGCGCGGATGAAGCTTTCTTT. The chain uses TRBV5-4 and TRBJ1-1, with a weak D call TRBD1 (5 bases). The V end lost 2 bases, the J end lost 7 bases, and 15 bases lay between the germline ends. CDR1 is SGHNT, CDR2 YYREEE, per germline (reference sequence). The length of the CDR3 is 14 residues.

Comments on this clone: This sample also contains other DNA sequences that code for the same CDR3. The chain links TRBV19 to TRBJ1-1, with D maybe TRBD1 (6 bases). V dropped 3 bases and J dropped 5 bases, with 10 bases sitting between them. CDR3 length: 13 amino acids. The germline gives CDR1 LNHDA, CDR2 SQIVND (reference sequence). The CDR3 DNA reads TGTGCCAGTAGTATTGGGGGCGAGACTGAAGCTTTCTTT. It encodes CASSIGGETEAFF.

This sequence joins TRBV7-9 and TRBJ1-2; TRBD1 matches at 7 bases. Germline assignment: CDR1 SEHNR and CDR2 FQNEAQ (reference sequence). V was clipped by 5 bases and J by 3 bases; unmatched bases: 15. The length of the CDR3 is 17 residues. The DNA of the CDR3 is TGTGCCAGCAGCCCCTGGGGATTCGGGACAGACTACTATGGCTACACCTTC. Translation gives CASSPWGFGTDYYGYTF.

This rearrangement joins TRBV4-2 to TRBJ2-3; 12 bases match TRBD2. The CDR3 length is 18 residues. The V segment lost 0 bases and the J segment 0 bases; nucleotides outside the gene matches: 4. The germline V gene encodes CDR1 LGHNA and CDR2 YNFKEQ. CDR3 bases: TGTGCCAGCAGCCAAGAACTAGCGGGGGGTTATAGCACAGATACGCAGTATTTT. It is translated as CASSQELAGGYSTDTQYF.

The genes are TRBV9 and TRBJ2-3; 8 bases map to TRBD2. The CDR3 totals 16 residues. Germline V gene sequence: CDR1 SGDLS, CDR2 YYNGEE. Unmatched junction bases numbered 7, after V lost 4 bases and J lost 0 bases. The CDR3 reads CASSLEGGGSTDTQYF. The CDR3 DNA sequence: TGTGCCAGCAGCTTGGAGGGCGGGGGGAGCACAGATACGCAGTATTTT. Complete variable domain (other parts from reference TRBV9 and TRBJ2-3): DSGVTQTPKHLITATGQRVTLRCSPRSGDLSVYWYQQSLDQGLQFLIQYYNGEERAKGNILERFSAQQFPDLHSELNLSSLELGDSALYFCASSLEGGGSTDTQYFGPGTRLTVL.

This sequence joins TRBV4-1 and TRBJ2-4, with TRBD2 matching 7 bases. The germline V gene has CDR1 MGHRA and CDR2 YSYEKL. The CDR3 is made up of 17 amino acids. The J segment lost 8 bases and the V segment lost 0 bases, leaving 13 bases of the junction unmatched. The CDR3 nucleotides read TGCGCCAGCAGCCAAGATGGTGTGGCGGGAGCTTTGCACATTCAGTACTTC. This sequence encodes CASSQDGVAGALHIQYF.

The V call is TRBV10-3, the J call TRBJ2-2; 7 positions agree with TRBD2. This CDR3 comprises 16 residues. V lost 3 bases, J lost 4 bases, and 8 bases stayed unmatched. The V gene's germline CDR1 is ENHRY and CDR2 SYGVKD. CDR3 DNA sequence: TGTGCCATCAGTGATTCCGGCGGGAGACCCACCGGGGAGCTGTTTTTT. This gives the protein CAISDSGGRPTGELFF.

V gene TRBV9 combines with J gene TRBJ2-1, with TRBD2 matching over 8 bases. The CDR3 is made up of 16 amino acids. CDR1 and CDR2 from the germline V gene are SGDLS and YYNGEE. V lost 2 bases to trimming and J lost 9 bases; unmatched junction nucleotides: 13. CDR3 sequence: CASSVHSGSQASEQFF. CDR3 DNA: TGTGCCAGCAGCGTTCACAGCGGGAGTCAGGCGAGTGAGCAGTTCTTC. The full variable domain, its missing parts supplied by reference TRBV9 and TRBJ2-1, is DSGVTQTPKHLITATGQRVTLRCSPRSGDLSVYWYQQSLDQGLQFLIQYYNGEERAKGNILERFSAQQFPDLHSELNLSSLELGDSALYFCASSVHSGSQASEQFFGPGTRLTVL.

The rearrangement joins TRBV2 to TRBJ2-5, with D uncertain. Germline V lookup: CDR1 SNHLY, CDR2 FYNNEI. V lost 4 bases and J 1 base, leaving 13 bases between the germline ends. This CDR3 region has 15 residues. This CDR3 is CASSGEDNSQETQYF. The CDR3 coding sequence is TGTGCCAGCAGTGGCGAAGACAATTCCCAAGAGACCCAGTACTTC.

The V gene is TRBV7-9, the J gene TRBJ1-1, with 9 bases identical to TRBD1. With 4 bases clipped from V and 5 bases from J, the junction kept 5 bases outside the gene matches. CDR3 length: 14 amino acids. CDR1 SEHNR and CDR2 FQNEAQ come from the germline V gene (reference sequence). This chain's CDR3 is CASSSGTGRTEAFF. In DNA, the CDR3 is TGTGCCAGCAGCTCCGGGACAGGGAGGACTGAAGCTTTCTTT. Complete variable domain (other parts from reference TRBV7-9 and TRBJ1-1): DTGVSQNPRHKITKRGQNVTFRCDPISEHNRLYWYRQTLGQGPEFLTYFQNEAQLEKSRLLSDRFSAERPKGSFSTLEIQRTEQGDSAMYLCASSSGTGRTEAFFGQGTRLTVV.

This clone has only a few counts. The V gene is TRBV7-9, the J gene TRBJ2-7; 11 nucleotides match TRBD1. The trim removed 4 bases at V and 6 bases at J, leaving 8 bases unmatched. Germline V gene sequence: CDR1 SEHNR, CDR2 FQNEAQ (reference sequence). This CDR3 is 15 amino acids long. CDR3 sequence reads: CASSSGQGDLFEQYF. The DNA for the CDR3 is TGTGCCAGCAGCTCGGGACAGGGGGACCTTTTCGAGCAGTACTTC.